The 18 T cell receptor beta chains below all came from one sample that was sequenced in a study of T cells in Graves' hyperthyroidism and ophthalmopathy. RNA transcripts provided the source from which TCR beta CDR3 regions were amplified. During a first-round RT-PCR of the TCR CDR3, the HTBI primer set was used. TCRdb re-derived calls from the multiplex PCR reads in MiXCR, one entry per CDR3 protein. Of a few hundred thousand distinct CDR3 sequences listed, about 14% are singletons. The sample was blood. The source of these receptors is a young woman with Graves' ophthalmopathy.

This clonotype was recorded many times. V gene TRBV2 combines with J gene TRBJ1-2, with a possible D match to TRBD1 (6 bases). Trimming removed 6 bases from V and 6 bases from J, with 20 bases in between. Germline-derived CDR1 and CDR2 are SNHLY and FYNNEI. CDR3 size: 15 residues. In nucleotides, the CDR3 is TGTGCCAGCAGCCCTTCTCGAGGGGGATTAAATGGCTACACCTTC. Translated: CASSPSRGGLNGYTF. The full variable domain, in which reference TRBV2 and TRBJ1-2 provide the parts outside the CDR3, is EPEVTQTPSHQVTQMGQEVILRCVPISNHLYFYWYRQILGQKVEFLVSFYNNEISEKSEIFDDQFSVERPDGSNFTLKIRSTKLEDSAMYFCASSPSRGGLNGYTFGSGTRLTVV.

CDR3 protein: CASSVRQNNEQFF. The DNA for the CDR3 is TGTGCCAGCAGCGTTCGACAAAACAATGAGCAGTTCTTC. The chain is built from TRBV6-2 or TRBV6-3 and TRBJ2-1; D is ambiguous. The CDR3 sequence is 13 residues long. V dropped 6 bases and J dropped 5 bases, with 11 bases sitting between them. Germline V gene sequence: CDR1 MNHEY, CDR2 SVGEGT.

This clonotype was found many times. This chain uses TRBV28 with TRBJ1-5, with a tentative D call TRBD1 (5 bases). The CDR3 extends over 13 amino acids. V was cut by 11 bases and J by 2 bases, with 13 bases left in between. Germline-derived CDR1 and CDR2 are MDHEN and SYDVKM. CDR3 coding DNA: TGTGCCTCCGCCGGGGGTGGCAATCAGCCCCAGCATTTT. Amino acid sequence: CASAGGGNQPQHF.

The V call is TRBV5-4, the J call TRBJ1-2; D is unclear. V lost 3 bases, J lost 2 bases, and 11 bases lay in between. CDR1 and CDR2 (germline): SGHNT, YYREEE (reference sequence). The length of the CDR3 is 14 residues. The CDR3 loop is CASSSRTSNYGYTF. Written as DNA, the CDR3 is TGTGCCAGCAGCTCTCGGACCAGCAACTATGGCTACACCTTC. Full variable domain (remainder filled in from reference TRBV5-4 and TRBJ1-2): ETGVTQSPTHLIKTRGQQVTLRCSSQSGHNTVSWYQQALGQGPQFIFQYYREEENGRGNFPPRFSGLQFPNYSSELNVNALELDDSALYLCASSSRTSNYGYTFGSGTRLTVV.

As for this clonotype: A clone one base away is much larger, so this may be a read error. The chain carries TRBV13 and TRBJ2-7, with 10 bases that match TRBD1. Per germline, CDR1 PRHDT and CDR2 FYEKMQ (reference sequence). J was trimmed by 9 bases and V by 5 bases; bases with no gene match: 7. The CDR3 spans 13 residues. The CDR3 DNA sequence: TGTGCCAGCAGCCCGGGGACAGGGGACCGGCAGTACTTC. Translating gives CASSPGTGDRQYF.

This clonotype was seen at least ten times. The chain combines TRBV27 with TRBJ1-1; no reliable D call. The germline gives CDR1 MNHEY, CDR2 SMNVEV (reference sequence). The CDR3 runs to 16 residues. With 3 bases removed from V and 5 bases from J, the gap between germline ends came to 19 bases. The CDR3 sequence is CASSFSVNRPWTEAFF. The CDR3 region has the DNA TGTGCCAGCAGTTTTAGTGTTAATCGACCATGGACTGAAGCTTTCTTT.

In this sample, this clonotype turned up many times. The rearrangement joins TRBV27 to TRBJ2-2; the match to TRBD1 covers 7 bases. The CDR3 has 14 amino acids. The V gene's germline CDR1 is MNHEY and CDR2 SMNVEV (reference sequence). V trimming: 6 bases; J trimming: 5 bases; junction bases outside the gene matches: 6. The CDR3 here is CASSRDRVTGELFF. In nucleotides, the CDR3 is TGTGCCAGCAGCCGAGACAGGGTGACCGGGGAGCTGTTTTTT.

This clonotype was detected a few times. The chain combines TRBV20-1 with TRBJ2-1; 7 bases fit TRBD1. The CDR3 covers 15 residues. The V segment lost 0 bases and the J segment 3 bases; nucleotides outside the gene matches: 5. In germline, CDR1 is DFQATT, CDR2 SNEGSKA (reference sequence). This CDR3 reads CSARETGSGYNEQFF. CDR3 DNA: TGCAGTGCTAGAGAGACAGGGAGTGGCTACAATGAGCAGTTCTTC.

In this sample, this clonotype turned up many times. The rearrangement links TRBV20-1 to TRBJ2-1, with 9 bases matching TRBD2. The CDR3 spans 13 residues. V lost 5 bases, J lost 9 bases, and 8 bases stayed unmatched. The germline V gene encodes CDR1 DFQATT and CDR2 SNEGSKA (reference sequence). The CDR3 reads CSARLAAFGEQFF. As DNA, the CDR3 is TGCAGTGCTCGACTAGCGGCCTTTGGTGAGCAGTTCTTC.

This clonotype was observed many times. V is TRBV4-1 and J is TRBJ2-3; 9 bases map to TRBD2. Trimming cost V 0 bases and J 4 bases; bases outside gene matches: 8. Germline-derived CDR1 and CDR2 are MGHRA and YSYEKL. The CDR3 has 17 residues. Here the CDR3 reads CASSQERGLAGADTQYF. CDR3 nucleotides: TGCGCCAGCAGCCAAGAGAGGGGACTAGCAGGGGCAGATACGCAGTATTTT.

This clonotype was picked up many times. The chain is built from TRBV3-1 and TRBJ2-1, with 15 positions matching TRBD2. This CDR3 has 16 amino acids. With 1 base clipped from V and 10 bases from J, the junction kept 5 bases outside the gene matches. Per germline, CDR1 LGHDT and CDR2 YNNKEL (reference sequence). CDR3 coding DNA: TGTGCCAGCAGCCAAGTCCGGACTAGCGGGGGGGAAGAGCAGTTCTTC. It yields the protein CASSQVRTSGGEEQFF.

This clonotype showed up many times. This chain links TRBV20-1 with TRBJ2-5; D is ambiguous. The CDR3 totals 11 residues. The ends were cut back, 8 bases at V and 7 bases at J, with 14 bases in the middle. Germline-derived CDR1 and CDR2 are DFQATT and SNEGSKA (reference sequence). The CDR3 region is CSFYSLGTQYF. CDR3 DNA: TGCAGTTTCTACTCGTTAGGGACCCAGTACTTC.

This clonotype has a handful of counts. Being one base from a much bigger clone, this may be a read error. The chain is built from TRBV7-3 and TRBJ2-1, with 12 positions matching TRBD1. CDR3 size: 17 residues. The germline CDR1 and CDR2 sequences are SGHTA and FQGTGA. CDR3 protein: CASSPNGGTGGQNEQSF. CDR3 nucleotides: TGTGCCAGCAGCCCCAATGGGGGGACAGGGGGCCAAAATGAGCAGTCCTTC.

This clonotype was counted many times. J is TRBJ2-6 and V is TRBV28; D possibly corresponds to TRBD2 (6 bases). Per germline, CDR1 MDHEN and CDR2 SYDVKM. This CDR3 has 17 amino acids. V was trimmed by 3 bases and J by 3 bases, leaving 15 bases between them. The CDR3 spells CASSLGGAGGGANVLTF. The CDR3, as DNA: TGTGCCAGCAGTTTGGGGGGAGCTGGGGGTGGGGCCAACGTCCTGACTTTC.

This clonotype was seen many times. CDR3 residues: CASSLFRQKVNTGELFF. The CDR3 bases are TGTGCCAGCAGCTTATTTCGGCAGAAAGTGAACACCGGGGAGCTGTTTTTT. This chain uses TRBV7-2 with TRBJ2-2; D is uncertain. Trimming took off 2 bases at V and 1 base at J, with 14 bases between the two ends. This CDR3 comprises 17 residues. Germline assignment: CDR1 SGHTA and CDR2 FQGNSA.

This clonotype was seen a handful of times. The J gene is TRBJ1-5, the V gene TRBV15; 7 bases match TRBD1. CDR1 LNHNV and CDR2 YYDKDF come from the germline V gene (reference sequence). Unmatched junction bases numbered 7, after V lost 6 bases and J lost 5 bases. CDR3 length equals 14 residues. CDR3 protein: CATSAGTVDQPQHF. Written as DNA, the CDR3 is TGTGCCACCAGTGCTGGGACAGTTGATCAGCCCCAGCATTTT.

V gene TRBV29-1 combines with J gene TRBJ2-4; 7 nucleotides align to TRBD1. CDR3 length: 14 residues. The trim removed 5 bases at V and 0 bases at J, leaving 4 bases unmatched. CDR1 and CDR2 from the germline V gene are SQVTM and ANQGSEA. CDR3 in DNA: TGCAGCGTTAAGGGACAGCTAGCCAAAAACATTCAGTACTTC. Protein product: CSVKGQLAKNIQYF.

This clonotype was seen a few times. The V gene is TRBV5-8, the J gene TRBJ1-1, with D unclear. Trimming shortened V by 0 bases and J by 0 bases, and 9 bases separated the two germline ends. The CDR3 runs 15 residues. CDR1 is SGHTS and CDR2 is YDEGEE in the germline V gene. CDR3 sequence reads: CASSLGLGMNTEAFF. The DNA for the CDR3 is TGTGCCAGCAGCTTGGGTCTGGGAATGAACACTGAAGCTTTCTTT.